A few counts support the clone carrying this TCR beta chain. The antigen remains undetermined. This sample is part of a study of blood T cells in healthy people across ages. Study results and caveats: Donors of long life had a larger count of naive CD4+ cells and greater diversity than aged donors.

The CDR3 loop spans 15 amino acids. The V gene lost 4 bases and the J gene lost 9 bases, with 16 bases spanning the gap. Looked up from germline, CDR1 is SGHDN and CDR2 is FVKESK. PCR was performed a second time for 7 to 11 cycles using a sample-barcoded 5' primer and a J-beta primer mix. Researchers report that a template-switch adaptor with 12 random nucleotides tagged each cDNA molecule. One entry per CDR3 protein results from TCRdb running MiXCR on the 5' RACE reads. The sample has about 570,000 distinct CDR3 sequences, roughly a quarter seen once. Every donor contributed about 10 milliliters of peripheral blood by blood draw. These records were also assigned to another study, of T cells of mothers and their children. Turning to that study: In the second PCR, M1S primer introduced barcodes and 2-4 random bases.

This clonotype was obtained from a boy aged 2 to 10 in good health. Source material: blood. The V call is TRBV14, the J call TRBJ1-6; D remains unclear. CDR3 residues: CASSPLSPRASPLHF. Here the CDR3 DNA reads TGTGCCAGCAGCCCCCTCTCCCCGCGGGCTTCACCCCTCCACTTT.